This TCR beta chain was identified during a study of neurological immune-mediated disorders. This sample's time point: longitudinal time-point 2. This clonotype was observed many times. This CDR3 has 17 amino acids. Per germline, CDR1 LGHDT and CDR2 YNNKEL (reference sequence). Trimming cost V 0 bases and J 8 bases; bases outside gene matches: 11. A single record per CDR3 protein comes from TCRdb applying MiXCR to the 5' RACE reads. Of about 80,000 distinct CDR3 sequences listed, 5% to 6% are singletons. Sample: PBMCs. The V gene is TRBV3-1, the J gene TRBJ1-4, with 8 nucleotides matching TRBD1. This TCR was recovered from a woman aged 55-70 years with multiple sclerosis. The CDR3, as DNA: TGTGCCAGCAGCCAAGAGAGGGTGACAGGGGCAAGAGAAAAACTGTTTTTT. It translates to CASSQERVTGAREKLFF.